A single sample is the source of the 12 T cell receptor beta chains below, sequenced in a study of T cells after yellow fever vaccination. TCRdb itself ran the 5' RACE reads through MiXCR, one entry per CDR3 protein. Here the sample spans around 300,000 distinct CDR3 sequences, approximately 13% being singletons. The source material was CD4+ T cells sorted from PBMCs, sampled 45 days after the yellow fever booster vaccination. All receptors derive from a man under 40 who received the YFV17D yellow fever vaccine.

This clonotype has only a few counts. The chain links TRBV6-1 to TRBJ2-3, with 7 bases matching TRBD1. In germline, CDR1 is MNHNS, CDR2 SASEGT. The CDR3 totals 14 residues. V lost 4 bases and J lost 2; bases outside the gene matches: 3. The CDR3, as DNA: TGTGCCAGCAGTGCCGGGACAGACACAGATACGCAGTATTTT. Encoded protein: CASSAGTDTDTQYF.

This clonotype was seen only a few times. The CDR3 sequence: CAISGGTDTQYF. The CDR3 DNA sequence: TGTGCCATCAGTGGGGGCACAGATACGCAGTATTTT. The rearrangement links TRBV10-3 to TRBJ2-3; D is unclear. This CDR3 region has 12 residues. Trimming removed 4 bases from V and 1 base from J, with 3 bases in between. Germline CDR1 and CDR2: ENHRY and SYGVKD.

This chain uses TRBV18 with TRBJ2-3; D is unresolved. Germline V gene lookup returns CDR1 KGHSH and CDR2 LQKENI. Trimming removed 3 bases from V and 6 bases from J, with 10 bases in between. The CDR3 runs 13 residues. The CDR3 coding sequence is TGTGCCAGCTCACCCAATTCGGAGGATACGCAGTATTTT. Protein sequence: CASSPNSEDTQYF.

J is TRBJ2-1 and V is TRBV6-1; D gene unclear. With 6 bases removed from V and 7 bases from J, the gap between germline ends came to 16 bases. Per the germline V gene, CDR1 is MNHNS and CDR2 is SASEGT. This CDR3 comprises 14 residues. In DNA form, the CDR3 reads TGTGCCAGCAGGGGAAGCACGCGGAATAATGAGCAGTTCTTC. It translates to CASRGSTRNNEQFF.

V is TRBV5-1 and J is TRBJ2-5, with TRBD1 identical over 9 bases. The CDR3 loop spans 16 amino acids. Germline-derived CDR1 and CDR2 are SGHRS and YFSETQ. V gave up 0 bases and J gave up 6 bases; unmatched junction bases: 9. CDR3 in amino acids: CASSLGWTGVVQTQYF. The CDR3 nucleotides read TGCGCCAGCAGCTTGGGTTGGACAGGGGTAGTCCAGACCCAGTACTTC.

The chain employs TRBV12-3 or TRBV12-4 and TRBJ1-5; D might be TRBD1 (6 bases). V lost 5 bases and J lost 7, with 15 bases in between. The CDR3 runs to 14 residues. CDR3 sequence reads: CASSQTGGRQPQHF. The CDR3, as DNA: TGTGCCAGCAGTCAGACGGGGGGCAGGCAGCCCCAGCATTTT.

This clonotype was detected a few times. V is TRBV5-1 and J is TRBJ2-2, with TRBD2 matching 12 bases. CDR3 size: 16 residues. Germline trimming cut 3 bases from V and 1 base from J; bases unmatched to any gene: 1. Germline loops: CDR1 SGHRS, CDR2 YFSETQ. The CDR3 region has the DNA TGCGCCAGCAGCTCGGGACTAGCGGGGAACACCGGGGAGCTGTTTTTT. Amino acid sequence: CASSSGLAGNTGELFF.

This clonotype was counted at least ten times. The chain links TRBV18 to TRBJ2-1; D may be TRBD1 (6 bases). Germline-derived CDR1 and CDR2 are KGHSH and LQKENI. V lost 2 bases and J 1 base, leaving 9 bases between the germline ends. The CDR3 is 15 amino acids. The CDR3 DNA is TGTGCCAGCTCACCAGGTCAGGGGTCCTACAATGAGCAGTTCTTC. Translated: CASSPGQGSYNEQFF.

This chain joins TRBV20-1 and TRBJ2-1, with TRBD2 matching 14 bases. The ends lost 5 bases at V and 6 bases at J; junction bases unmatched: 6. The germline CDR1 and CDR2 sequences are DFQATT and SNEGSKA (reference sequence). This CDR3 region has 15 residues. The CDR3 sequence is CSAQKGTSGSNEQFF. As DNA, the CDR3 is TGCAGTGCTCAAAAAGGGACTAGCGGGAGCAATGAGCAGTTCTTC.

This clonotype came up a few times. The V gene is TRBV7-2, the J gene TRBJ2-5; unclear D gene. Between the trimmed V and J ends, which lost 1 base and 2 bases, there was a span of 11 bases. The germline gives CDR1 SGHTA, CDR2 FQGNSA. This CDR3 region has 15 residues. Here the CDR3 DNA reads TGTGCCAGCAGCTTAGGTCCCGAACAGCAAGAGACCCAGTACTTC. Translation: CASSLGPEQQETQYF.

In this sample, this clonotype turned up a few times. The V and J genes are TRBV20-1 and TRBJ2-4; TRBD1 matches 8 bases. The V segment lost 6 bases and the J segment 4 bases; nucleotides outside the gene matches: 5. This CDR3 comprises 13 residues. Germline V CDR1 and CDR2: DFQATT, SNEGSKA (reference sequence). CDR3 DNA: TGCAGTGCCAGGGGGCAGGGAAAAAACATTCAGTACTTC. This codes for CSARGQGKNIQYF.

A few counts support this clonotype. The chain couples TRBV6-6 to TRBJ2-7; TRBD1 matches at 9 bases. V was pared by 5 bases and J by 6 bases, with 5 bases of the junction left unmatched. Germline V gene lookup returns CDR1 MNHNY and CDR2 SVGAGI (reference sequence). CDR3 length equals 13 residues. In DNA, the CDR3 is TGTGCCAGCAGTCCTACAGGGGGCGTCGAGCAGTACTTC. It encodes CASSPTGGVEQYF.